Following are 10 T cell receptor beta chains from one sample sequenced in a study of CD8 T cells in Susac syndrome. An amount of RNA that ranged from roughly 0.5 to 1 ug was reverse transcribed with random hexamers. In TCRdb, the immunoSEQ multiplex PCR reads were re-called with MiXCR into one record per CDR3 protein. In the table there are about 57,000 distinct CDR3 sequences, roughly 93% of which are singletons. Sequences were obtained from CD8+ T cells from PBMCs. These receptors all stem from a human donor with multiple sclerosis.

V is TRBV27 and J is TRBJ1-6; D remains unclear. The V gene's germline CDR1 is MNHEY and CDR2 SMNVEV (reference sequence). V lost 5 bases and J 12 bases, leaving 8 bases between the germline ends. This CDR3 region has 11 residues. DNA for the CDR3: TGTGCCAGCAGTCAAAGGGTACCCCTCCACTTT. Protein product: CASSQRVPLHF.

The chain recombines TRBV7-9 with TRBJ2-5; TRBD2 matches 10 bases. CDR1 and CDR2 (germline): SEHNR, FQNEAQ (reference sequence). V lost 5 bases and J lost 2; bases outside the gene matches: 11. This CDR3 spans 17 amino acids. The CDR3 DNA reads TGTGCCAGCAGCCCCGGGGCTAGCGGGGGACAACAAGAGACCCAGTACTTC. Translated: CASSPGASGGQQETQYF.

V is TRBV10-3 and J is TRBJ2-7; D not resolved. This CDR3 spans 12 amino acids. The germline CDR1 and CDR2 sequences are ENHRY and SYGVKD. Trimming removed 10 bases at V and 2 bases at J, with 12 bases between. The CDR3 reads CANAYDPYEQYF. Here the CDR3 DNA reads TGTGCCAACGCCTATGACCCCTACGAGCAGTACTTC.

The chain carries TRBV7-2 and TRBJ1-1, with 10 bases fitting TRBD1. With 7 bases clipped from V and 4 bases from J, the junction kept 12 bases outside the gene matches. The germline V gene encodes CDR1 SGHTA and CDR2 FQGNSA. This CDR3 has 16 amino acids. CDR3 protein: CASMATKGQGSTEAFF. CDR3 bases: TGTGCCAGCATGGCGACAAAGGGACAGGGGAGCACTGAAGCTTTCTTT.

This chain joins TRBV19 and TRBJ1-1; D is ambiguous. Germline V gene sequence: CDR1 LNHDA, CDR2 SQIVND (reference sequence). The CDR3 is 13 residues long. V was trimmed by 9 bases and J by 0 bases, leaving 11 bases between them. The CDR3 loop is CASSIAVNTEAFF. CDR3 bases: TGTGCCAGCTCTATAGCGGTGAACACTGAAGCTTTCTTT.

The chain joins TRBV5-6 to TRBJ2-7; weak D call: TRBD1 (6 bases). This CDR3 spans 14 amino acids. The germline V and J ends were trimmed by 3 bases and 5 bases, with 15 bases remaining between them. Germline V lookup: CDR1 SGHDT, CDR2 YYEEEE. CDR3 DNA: TGTGCCAGCAGCTCCTTGAGGGGGATCCACGAGCAGTACTTC. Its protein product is CASSSLRGIHEQYF. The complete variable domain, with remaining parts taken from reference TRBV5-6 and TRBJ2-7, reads DAGVTQSPTHLIKTRGQQVTLRCSPKSGHDTVSWYQQALGQGPQFIFQYYEEEERQRGNFPDRFSGHQFPNYSSELNVNALLLGDSALYLCASSSLRGIHEQYFGPGTRLTVT.

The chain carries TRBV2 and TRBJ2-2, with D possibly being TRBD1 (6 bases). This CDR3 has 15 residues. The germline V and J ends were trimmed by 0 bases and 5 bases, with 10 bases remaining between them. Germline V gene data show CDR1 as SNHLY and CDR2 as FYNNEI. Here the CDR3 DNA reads TGTGCCAGCAGTGAAGCGCACAGGGATACCGGGGAGCTGTTTTTT. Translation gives CASSEAHRDTGELFF.

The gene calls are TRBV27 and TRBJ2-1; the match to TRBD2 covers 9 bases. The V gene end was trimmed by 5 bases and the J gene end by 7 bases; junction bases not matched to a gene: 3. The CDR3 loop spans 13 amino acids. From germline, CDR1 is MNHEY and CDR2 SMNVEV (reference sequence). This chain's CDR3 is CASSPGLANEQFF. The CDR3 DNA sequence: TGTGCCAGCAGTCCGGGACTAGCAAATGAGCAGTTCTTC.

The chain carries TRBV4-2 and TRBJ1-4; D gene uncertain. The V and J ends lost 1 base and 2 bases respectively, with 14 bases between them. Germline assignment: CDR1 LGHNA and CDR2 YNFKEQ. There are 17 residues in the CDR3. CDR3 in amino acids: CASSQVKELRTNEKLFF. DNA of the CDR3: TGTGCCAGCAGCCAAGTCAAGGAGTTGAGGACTAATGAAAAACTGTTTTTT.

As DNA, the CDR3 is TGTGCCAGCAGCCGGACAGAAAACACAGATACGCAGTATTTT. It encodes CASSRTENTDTQYF. V and J are TRBV11-2 and TRBJ2-3; D possibly corresponds to TRBD1 (6 bases). This CDR3 is built from 14 residues. The germline V gene encodes CDR1 SGHAT and CDR2 FQNNGV. Trimming took 5 bases from V and 2 from J, leaving 11 bases between them.